The sequence of this T cell receptor beta chain was determined in a study of blood T cell repertoires in COVID-19. Across the study: The samples span acute and convalescent COVID-19 from the United States, Italy and Spain. T cells, B-cell-depleted T cells, or PBMCs supplied cDNA or gDNA.

This clone was picked up a small number of times. Per the original data handling: Amplification from reference gene primers served as the basis for estimated nucleated cell counts. Sequencing was performed with immunoSEQ multiplex PCR; in TCRdb, only in-frame clones are kept and a portion is missing. V and J calls and clone size come straight from that table; D and trimming were deduced from the DNA. Among a few hundred thousand clones listed, more than 75% were seen once. Trimming pared 6 bases from V and 7 bases from J, leaving 16 bases between. The length of the CDR3 is 14 residues. Per germline, CDR1 LNHDA and CDR2 SQIVND (reference sequence).

The V call is TRBV19, the J call TRBJ1-5; a weak D match, TRBD1 (6 bases). The sequence was obtained from a woman between 40 and 50 years old who had recovered from COVID-19. The sequenced sample was peripheral blood. The DNA for the CDR3 is TGTGCCAGTAGCGCCAGCAGGGGCTGGCAGCCCCAGCATTTT. This gives the protein CASSASRGWQPQHF.